Presented here are 9 T cell receptor beta chains from one specimen sequenced in a study of CD4+ T cells in melanoma. Profiling relied on immunoSEQ multiplex PCR, and the TCRdb table lists in-frame clones only, not all of them. Of 15,000 or so clones listed, around 76% are singletons. The sequenced material came from cells from a culture (not recorded whether cultured in vitro). These receptors all come from a human donor with melanoma.

The chain uses TRBV5-4 and TRBJ1-3; a weak D match, TRBD1 (5 bases). V lost 2 bases and J lost 4, with 10 bases in between. CDR3 length: 14 residues. The germline V gene encodes CDR1 SGHNT and CDR2 YYREEE (reference sequence). CDR3 protein: CASSLSGAGNTIYF. CDR3 bases: TGTGCCAGCAGCTTATCCGGGGCGGGAAACACCATATATTTT.

The J gene is TRBJ2-1, the V gene TRBV9; D ambiguous. Per germline, CDR1 SGDLS and CDR2 YYNGEE. Between the trimmed V and J ends, which lost 1 base and 0 bases, there was a span of 5 bases. This CDR3 is built from 14 residues. The CDR3 region has the DNA TGTGCCAGCAGCGTAACAGCCTCCTACAATGAGCAGTTCTTC. This codes for CASSVTASYNEQFF. Full variable domain (outside the CDR3, taken from reference TRBV9 and TRBJ2-1): DSGVTQTPKHLITATGQRVTLRCSPRSGDLSVYWYQQSLDQGLQFLIQYYNGEERAKGNILERFSAQQFPDLHSELNLSSLELGDSALYFCASSVTASYNEQFFGPGTRLTVL.

The chain has TRBV5-1 and TRBJ2-1; TRBD1 or TRBD2 may be the D gene (5 bases each). V lost 0 bases and J 10 bases, leaving 11 bases between the germline ends. The V gene's germline CDR1 is SGHRS and CDR2 YFSETQ. The CDR3 is 13 amino acids. As DNA, the CDR3 is TGCGCCAGCAGCTTGGCAGGGAGTGACGAGCAGTTCTTC. Translated, it gives CASSLAGSDEQFF.

The chain recombines TRBV15 with TRBJ2-7; D call uncertain. Germline-derived CDR1 and CDR2 are LNHNV and YYDKDF (reference sequence). CDR3 size: 21 residues. Trimming left V 5 bases short and J 1 base short, with 33 bases between. The CDR3 DNA sequence: TGTGCCACCAGCCGTGCTACTCCCTCGGGTGTGAAGAGCACCTATTCCTACGAGCAGTACTTC. Its protein product is CATSRATPSGVKSTYSYEQYF.

This clone is a singleton in its sample. The J gene is TRBJ1-2, the V gene TRBV9; 10 bases map to TRBD1. J gave up 0 bases and V 3 bases, and 8 bases lay outside the gene matches. The CDR3 consists of 17 residues. CDR1 is SGDLS, CDR2 YYNGEE, per germline. CDR3 coding DNA: TGTGCCAGCAGCGCGGGGACAGGGGTCCTAGCTAACTATGGCTACACCTTC. Translating it yields CASSAGTGVLANYGYTF.

In DNA, the CDR3 is TGTGCCAGTAGTTTTACCGCAAATTCACCCCTCCACTTT. Encoded protein: CASSFTANSPLHF. This chain connects TRBV19 to TRBJ1-6; unclear D gene. CDR1 is LNHDA, CDR2 SQIVND, per germline (reference sequence). The CDR3 runs 13 residues. With 5 bases removed from V and 7 bases from J, the gap between germline ends came to 9 bases.

A single count supports this clone. As DNA, the CDR3 is TGTGCCATCGGGTTACCGGTGTCCCAGTACTTC. Translation gives CAIGLPVSQYF. The V gene is TRBV10-3, the J gene TRBJ2-5, with no clear D. Germline-derived CDR1 and CDR2 are ENHRY and SYGVKD. The CDR3 runs 11 residues. V was cut by 8 bases and J by 9 bases, with 13 bases left in between.

This rearrangement joins TRBV7-9 to TRBJ2-3; no reliable D call. The V gene's germline CDR1 is SEHNR and CDR2 FQNEAQ (reference sequence). CDR3 size: 13 residues. V lost 1 base, J lost 8 bases, and 10 bases lay in between. CDR3 sequence: CASSLGVTVTQYF. The CDR3 nucleotides read TGTGCCAGCAGCTTAGGGGTTACGGTTACGCAGTATTTT. Supplemented by reference TRBV7-9 and TRBJ2-3, the full variable domain reads DTGVSQNPRHKITKRGQNVTFRCDPISEHNRLYWYRQTLGQGPEFLTYFQNEAQLEKSRLLSDRFSAERPKGSFSTLEIQRTEQGDSAMYLCASSLGVTVTQYFGPGTRLTVL.

This chain uses TRBV5-4 with TRBJ2-1, with 12 bases aligning to TRBD2. V shed 3 bases and J 5 bases; nucleotides not matched to a gene: 12. The CDR3 spans 18 residues. Germline CDR1 SGHNT, CDR2 YYREEE (reference sequence). The CDR3 coding sequence is TGTGCCAGCAGCTCCCCTACAGGACTAGCGGGGTCCCACAATGAGCAGTTCTTC. Its translation is CASSSPTGLAGSHNEQFF. Full variable domain (missing parts from reference TRBV5-4 and TRBJ2-1): ETGVTQSPTHLIKTRGQQVTLRCSSQSGHNTVSWYQQALGQGPQFIFQYYREEENGRGNFPPRFSGLQFPNYSSELNVNALELDDSALYLCASSSPTGLAGSHNEQFFGPGTRLTVL.